The 14 T cell receptor beta chains below were found in one sample sequenced in a study of T cells in Graves' hyperthyroidism and ophthalmopathy. The TCR beta CDR3 regions underwent amplification using RNA transcripts as the source. HTBI primers drove first-round RT-PCR of the TCR CDR3. Each CDR3 protein is one row after TCRdb ran MiXCR on the multiplex PCR reads. The table records 480,000 or so distinct CDR3 sequences, 40% to 50% of them present only once. The sequenced sample consisted of peripheral blood or thyroid tissue (not recorded which). The receptors derive from an adult woman with Graves' disease, either hyperthyroidism or ophthalmopathy (not recorded which).

The gene calls are TRBV6-1 and TRBJ2-2, with unresolved D. V gave up 5 bases and J gave up 3 bases, with 16 bases separating them. The CDR3 is 16 amino acids. Germline V gene lookup returns CDR1 MNHNS and CDR2 SASEGT. The CDR3 here is CASSRVLSADTGELFF. The CDR3 region has the DNA TGTGCCAGCAGTAGGGTCCTAAGCGCGGACACCGGGGAGCTGTTTTTT.

This clonotype was detected a few times. V gene TRBV28 combines with J gene TRBJ2-7, with 7 bases identical to TRBD1. This CDR3 contains 15 residues. In germline, CDR1 is MDHEN, CDR2 SYDVKM. The V and J ends lost 7 bases and 3 bases, in that order; junction bases with no gene match: 12. CDR3 in amino acids: CASIEPGQPNYEQYF. The CDR3 DNA is TGTGCCAGCATCGAGCCGGGACAGCCTAACTACGAGCAGTACTTC.

The chain joins TRBV19 to TRBJ1-5, with 8 bases fitting TRBD1. Germline loops: CDR1 LNHDA, CDR2 SQIVND (reference sequence). Trimming took 7 bases from V and 3 from J; bases not matched to a gene: 5. There are 14 residues in the CDR3. CDR3 residues: CASTTGAINQPQHF. The CDR3 DNA is TGTGCCAGTACGACAGGGGCTATCAATCAGCCCCAGCATTTT.

Concerning this clonotype: Possible read error: a much larger clone is one base away. The chain links TRBV20-1 to TRBJ2-7; D is perhaps TRBD1 (5 bases). The CDR3 length is 14 residues. Looked up from germline, CDR1 is DFQATT and CDR2 is SNEGSKA (reference sequence). Trimming pared 3 bases from V and 0 bases from J, leaving 12 bases between. The CDR3 spells CSASETASSYEQYF. The CDR3 DNA follows: TGCAGTGCTAGCGAGACAGCCAGCTCCTACGAGCAGTACTTC.

With respect to this clonotype: Just one base apart from a much larger clone, this may be a read error. J is TRBJ1-2 and V is TRBV12-3 or TRBV12-4; weak D call: TRBD1 (5 bases). The CDR3 is 15 residues long. The CDR3 sequence is CASSLVGPSNHGYTF. DNA for the CDR3: TGTGCCAGCAGTTTAGTGGGGCCTTCTAACCATGGCTACACCTTC.

The rearrangement joins TRBV7-2 to TRBJ2-7; D is possibly TRBD2 (5 bases). V lost 1 base, J lost 2 bases, and 12 bases lay in between. The CDR3 has 15 residues. Germline-derived CDR1 and CDR2 are SGHTA and FQGNSA. The CDR3 spells CASSLVVGRPYEQYF. The CDR3 region has the DNA TGTGCCAGCAGCTTAGTGGTAGGGAGACCCTACGAGCAGTACTTC.

This sequence joins TRBV3-1 and TRBJ1-1; D not certain. CDR1 is LGHDT and CDR2 is YNNKEL in the germline V gene (reference sequence). The CDR3 contains 13 residues. V lost 0 bases and J lost 6, with 8 bases in between. In DNA, the CDR3 is TGTGCCAGCAGCCAAGAACGACGAGCTGAAGCTTTCTTT. Encoded protein: CASSQERRAEAFF. Using reference TRBV3-1 and TRBJ1-1 for the parts outside the CDR3, the full variable domain is DTAVSQTPKYLVTQMGNDKSIKCEQNLGHDTMYWYKQDSKKFLKIMFSYNNKELIINETVPNRFSPKSPDKAHLNLHINSLELGDSAVYFCASSQERRAEAFFGQGTRLTVV.

The chain uses TRBV20-1 and TRBJ1-4, with D hard to call. Per germline, CDR1 DFQATT and CDR2 SNEGSKA (reference sequence). CDR3 length: 13 residues. Trimming shortened V by 5 bases and J by 7 bases, and 14 bases separated the two germline ends. CDR3 nucleotides: TGCAGTGCTTGCCAGGCTCCAGTTGAAAAACTGTTTTTT. Translated, it gives CSACQAPVEKLFF.

The sample holds one count of this clonotype. The gene calls are TRBV3-1 and TRBJ2-7, with D possibly being TRBD2 (7 bases). Germline-derived CDR1 and CDR2 are LGHDT and YNNKEL (reference sequence). The V and J ends lost 11 bases and 7 bases respectively, with 18 bases between them. This CDR3 region has 12 residues. The CDR3 protein is CACGGSSAEQYF. The CDR3 region has the DNA TGTGCCTGCGGGGGCAGTTCCGCGGAGCAGTACTTC.

This chain joins TRBV10-3 and TRBJ1-2, with 9 bases fitting TRBD1. Unmatched junction bases numbered 1, after V lost 0 bases and J lost 8 bases. CDR3 length: 13 amino acids. Looked up from germline, CDR1 is ENHRY and CDR2 is SYGVKD. CDR3 sequence reads: CAISESGTGGYTF. DNA for the CDR3: TGTGCCATCAGTGAGTCTGGGACAGGGGGCTACACCTTC.

This clonotype was counted only a few times. This chain joins TRBV6-2 or TRBV6-3 and TRBJ2-7, with TRBD1 matching over 10 bases. V shed 8 bases, J shed 3 bases, and the junction held 10 bases outside the gene matches. The length of the CDR3 is 15 residues. The germline CDR1 and CDR2 sequences are MNHEY and SVGEGT. The CDR3 coding sequence is TGTGCCAGCGCGAGCCCCCGGGACAGGGGCTACGAGCAGTACTTC. Amino acid sequence: CASASPRDRGYEQYF.

The chain uses TRBV10-3 and TRBJ1-2; D unclear. Germline values: CDR1 ENHRY, CDR2 SYGVKD. The V end lost 2 bases, the J end lost 3 bases, and 7 bases lay between the germline ends. The CDR3 consists of 13 residues. The CDR3 loop is CAISEGLDYGYTF. For the CDR3, the DNA is TGTGCCATCAGTGAGGGGTTGGACTATGGCTACACCTTC.

This clonotype appeared once. V is TRBV25-1 and J is TRBJ2-6; D is undetermined. The CDR3 covers 16 residues. Germline V gives CDR1 MGHDK, CDR2 SYGVNS. Trimming shortened V by 7 bases and J by 0 bases, and 13 bases separated the two germline ends. The CDR3 is CASNARLISGANVLTF. CDR3 coding DNA: TGTGCCAGCAACGCTCGCCTTATCTCTGGGGCCAACGTCCTGACTTTC.

V and J are TRBV7-8 and TRBJ1-4, with TRBD1 as a possible D gene (6 bases). This CDR3 has 13 residues. Trimming took off 3 bases at V and 6 bases at J, with 8 bases between the two ends. Germline V gives CDR1 SGHVS, CDR2 FQNEAQ. In nucleotides, the CDR3 is TGTGCCAGCAGCTTGGGGGGCGATGAAAAACTGTTTTTT. Protein sequence: CASSLGGDEKLFF.